A single sample gave rise to the 20 T cell receptor beta chains below, sequenced in a study of CD8 T cells in Susac syndrome. Random hexamers were used to reverse transcribe the RNA input (0.5 to 1 ug). TCRdb ran MiXCR on the immunoSEQ multiplex PCR reads and lists one entry per CDR3 protein. The sample contains about 130,000 distinct CDR3 sequences, about 90% of which appear only once. The source material was CD8+ T cells from PBMCs. The origin of the receptors is a human donor with multiple sclerosis.

V gene TRBV3-1 combines with J gene TRBJ2-1, with 9 nucleotides matching TRBD2. The ends lost 4 bases at V and 8 bases at J; junction bases unmatched: 9. CDR3 length: 15 amino acids. CDR1 is LGHDT, CDR2 YNNKEL, per germline (reference sequence). The DNA for the CDR3 is TGTGCCAGCAGCCCCATAGCGGGAGAGGCGTATGAGCAGTTCTTC. It codes for CASSPIAGEAYEQFF.

This chain links TRBV7-9 with TRBJ1-5, with TRBD1 matching 9 bases. Germline trimming cut 5 bases from V and 5 bases from J; bases unmatched to any gene: 4. Germline V lookup: CDR1 SEHNR, CDR2 FQNEAQ (reference sequence). This CDR3 has 14 amino acids. The chain's CDR3 is CASSIGQGYQPQHF. CDR3 coding DNA: TGTGCCAGCAGCATAGGACAGGGGTATCAGCCCCAGCATTTT.

The V call is TRBV27, the J call TRBJ2-2; 10 nucleotides match TRBD2. Trimming removed 5 bases from V and 8 bases from J; junction bases left unmatched: 8. The CDR3 is made up of 15 amino acids. Germline lookup yields CDR1 MNHEY and CDR2 SMNVEV (reference sequence). The CDR3 sequence: CASSIGTSASGELFF. As DNA, the CDR3 is TGTGCCAGCAGTATCGGGACTAGCGCCAGTGGGGAGCTGTTTTTT.

The V call is TRBV5-1, the J call TRBJ1-1; possible D gene TRBD1, 5 bases. Germline V gene sequence: CDR1 SGHRS, CDR2 YFSETQ. Trimming shortened V by 0 bases and J by 1 base, and 16 bases separated the two germline ends. The CDR3 runs to 17 residues. The CDR3 is CASSLGLGGGRNTEAFF. The CDR3 nucleotides read TGCGCCAGCAGCTTGGGATTGGGGGGAGGACGGAACACTGAAGCTTTCTTT.

J is TRBJ2-1 and V is TRBV27; D unresolved. The V gene lost 5 bases and the J gene lost 5 bases, with 10 bases spanning the gap. CDR3 length: 13 amino acids. Germline V gene data show CDR1 as MNHEY and CDR2 as SMNVEV (reference sequence). The CDR3 DNA reads as TGTGCCAGCAGTCAACGTAATAACAATGAGCAGTTCTTC. Translated: CASSQRNNNEQFF.

The sample holds one count of this clonotype. The chain recombines TRBV28 with TRBJ2-1, with unresolved D. Trimming shortened V by 5 bases and J by 0 bases, and 11 bases separated the two germline ends. The CDR3 is made up of 15 amino acids. Germline loops: CDR1 MDHEN, CDR2 SYDVKM. As DNA, the CDR3 is TGTGCCAGCAGTCCGCGCCCGAGCTCCTACAATGAGCAGTTCTTC. Translation: CASSPRPSSYNEQFF.

The V gene is TRBV27, the J gene TRBJ1-5, with D unclear. Germline V gene data show CDR1 as MNHEY and CDR2 as SMNVEV (reference sequence). V lost 5 bases and J 4 bases, leaving 9 bases between the germline ends. The CDR3 contains 13 residues. The CDR3 DNA is TGTGCCAGCAGTGAGGCCGGAAATCAGCCCCAGCATTTT. Amino acid sequence: CASSEAGNQPQHF.

This chain joins TRBV29-1 and TRBJ2-2; 13 positions agree with TRBD2. J lost 8 bases, V lost 3 bases, and 3 bases had no gene match. CDR1 is SQVTM, CDR2 ANQGSEA, per germline. CDR3 length: 14 residues. For the CDR3, the DNA is TGCAGCGTTGACTTGGGACTAGCGGGAGGGGAGCTGTTTTTT. Residues: CSVDLGLAGGELFF.

The chain carries TRBV2 and TRBJ2-5; 7 positions agree with TRBD2. Trimming cost V 6 bases and J 5 bases; bases outside gene matches: 9. Germline CDR1 and CDR2: SNHLY and FYNNEI. The CDR3 loop spans 14 amino acids. The CDR3 DNA sequence: TGTGCCAGCAGCCGATGGAGCGGGGCTGAGACCCAGTACTTC. Translation gives CASSRWSGAETQYF.

This clonotype was picked up one time. This chain uses TRBV3-1 with TRBJ1-5, with 7 bases lining up with TRBD1. There are 17 residues in the CDR3. The junction had 12 bases not matched to a gene; V was cut back by 2 bases and J by 5 bases. The germline V gene has CDR1 LGHDT and CDR2 YNNKEL (reference sequence). This CDR3 is CASSQSMLGTADQPQHF. The CDR3 DNA reads as TGTGCCAGCAGCCAATCAATGCTCGGGACAGCCGATCAGCCCCAGCATTTT.

This rearrangement joins TRBV5-8 to TRBJ1-1; TRBD1 agrees at 9 bases. The V gene's germline CDR1 is SGHTS and CDR2 YDEGEE. V shed 3 bases, J shed 1 base, and the junction held 10 bases outside the gene matches. CDR3 length: 17 amino acids. CDR3 sequence (DNA): TGTGCCAGCAGCTACTCCGGGACAGGGAACCCGAACACTGAAGCTTTCTTT. Translating it yields CASSYSGTGNPNTEAFF. Full variable domain (rest looked up from reference TRBV5-8 and TRBJ1-1): EAGVTQSPTHLIKTRGQQATLRCSPISGHTSVYWYQQALGLGLQFLLWYDEGEERNRGNFPPRFSGRQFPNYSSELNVNALELEDSALYLCASSYSGTGNPNTEAFFGQGTRLTVV.

This chain joins TRBV27 and TRBJ2-7; maybe TRBD2 (5 bases). The CDR3 length is 13 residues. Between the trimmed V and J ends, which lost 3 bases and 2 bases, there was a span of 8 bases. The germline V gene encodes CDR1 MNHEY and CDR2 SMNVEV (reference sequence). CDR3 sequence (DNA): TGTGCCAGCAGTTTGACACTAGCCTACGAGCAGTACTTC. This codes for CASSLTLAYEQYF.

The J gene is TRBJ2-1, the V gene TRBV7-2; D call uncertain. Trimming took off 3 bases at V and 10 bases at J, with 13 bases between the two ends. Germline CDR1 is SGHTA and CDR2 is FQGNSA. The CDR3 contains 13 residues. The CDR3 region is CASSFARLEEQFF. CDR3 nucleotide sequence: TGTGCCAGCAGCTTCGCTAGATTAGAGGAGCAGTTCTTC. The full variable domain, completed using reference TRBV7-2 and TRBJ2-1, is GAGVSQSPSNKVTEKGKDVELRCDPISGHTALYWYRQSLGQGLEFLIYFQGNSAPDKSGLPSDRFSAERTGGSVSTLTIQRTQQEDSAVYLCASSFARLEEQFFGPGTRLTVL.

The chain couples TRBV30 to TRBJ1-2, with unresolved D. The V gene's germline CDR1 is GTSNPN and CDR2 SVGIG (reference sequence). The V end was cut by 5 bases, the J end by 0 bases, with 19 bases between. There are 16 residues in the CDR3. CDR3 region: CAWQAKTLGPNYGYTF. The CDR3 DNA sequence: TGTGCCTGGCAAGCCAAGACACTAGGCCCTAACTATGGCTACACCTTC.

This chain connects TRBV6-5 to TRBJ1-2; D remains ambiguous. The CDR3 is made up of 13 amino acids. Germline-derived CDR1 and CDR2 are MNHEY and SVGAGI. Trimming shortened V by 2 bases and J by 6 bases, and 10 bases separated the two germline ends. CDR3 coding DNA: TGTGCCAGCAGTTACGGGGAAACACATGGCTACACCTTC. It codes for CASSYGETHGYTF.

The gene calls are TRBV6-5 and TRBJ1-1; maybe TRBD1 (5 bases). V was shortened by 2 bases and J by 6 bases, with 16 bases between the two germline ends. In germline, CDR1 is MNHEY, CDR2 SVGAGI. The CDR3 covers 15 residues. CDR3 region: CASSYGSGWSAEAFF. CDR3 bases: TGTGCCAGCAGTTACGGTTCAGGGTGGAGTGCTGAAGCTTTCTTT.

The rearrangement uses TRBV19 and TRBJ1-1; D is ambiguous. The CDR3 runs to 13 residues. Germline V CDR1 and CDR2: LNHDA, SQIVND (reference sequence). V was shortened by 3 bases and J by 3 bases, with 8 bases between the two germline ends. The CDR3 nucleotides are TGTGCCAGTAGTATGGGGTCCTACACTGAAGCTTTCTTT. Its protein is CASSMGSYTEAFF. The variable domain in full, with the rest retrieved from reference TRBV19 and TRBJ1-1, is DGGITQSPKYLFRKEGQNVTLSCEQNLNHDAMYWYRQDPGQGLRLIYYSQIVNDFQKGDIAEGYSVSREKKESFPLTVTSAQKNPTAFYLCASSMGSYTEAFFGQGTRLTVV.

Only one count was recorded for this clonotype. The gene calls are TRBV27 and TRBJ1-4; 8 nucleotides match TRBD1. After removal of 5 bases from V and 8 bases from J, the junction contained 7 bases not matched to a gene. CDR3 length: 14 amino acids. CDR1 is MNHEY and CDR2 is SMNVEV in the germline V gene (reference sequence). This CDR3 is CASSPQGAAEKLFF. DNA for the CDR3: TGTGCCAGCAGTCCGCAGGGGGCTGCGGAAAAACTGTTTTTT. Full variable domain (outside the CDR3, taken from reference TRBV27 and TRBJ1-4): EAQVTQNPRYLITVTGKKLTVTCSQNMNHEYMSWYRQDPGLGLRQIYYSMNVEVTDKGDVPEGYKVSRKEKRNFPLILESPSPNQTSLYFCASSPQGAAEKLFFGSGTQLSVL.

J is TRBJ2-7 and V is TRBV20-1; TRBD2 is a possible D gene (6 bases). V dropped 5 bases and J dropped 2 bases, with 10 bases sitting between them. Per the germline V gene, CDR1 is DFQATT and CDR2 is SNEGSKA (reference sequence). This CDR3 contains 12 residues. CDR3 in amino acids: CSARGLTYEQYF. DNA for the CDR3: TGCAGTGCTCGGGGACTGACCTACGAGCAGTACTTC.

The chain combines TRBV30 with TRBJ2-3; 10 bases agree with TRBD2. The V and J ends lost 1 base and 4 bases, in that order; junction bases with no gene match: 17. This CDR3 contains 19 residues. From germline, CDR1 is GTSNPN and CDR2 SVGIG (reference sequence). CDR3 DNA: TGTGCCTGGAGTGAAGGGGTGATAAGCGGGAGGGCCGTCGCAGATACGCAGTATTTT. It yields the protein CAWSEGVISGRAVADTQYF.